This is a list of T cell receptor beta chains from one sample in a study of blood T cells in healthy people across ages. Via MiXCR, TCRdb re-called the 5' RACE reads, giving one row per CDR3 protein. This sample carries about 830,000 distinct CDR3 sequences, about 62% of them seen once, and the ten largest clones take about 20%. Sequencing input: blood. These receptors came from a man aged 30 to 39 in good health. Each CDR3 is given with its conserved first and last residue.

V: TRBV20-1
CDR3: CSAPRLAGSYNEQFF

V: TRBV5-1
CDR3: CASSQGQGLYSPLHF

V: TRBV12-3/TRBV12-4
CDR3: CASSRTSGDYEQYF

V: TRBV20-1
CDR3: CSARASGRGFEQYF

V: TRBV20-1
CDR3: CSAYVFGPDTQYF

V: TRBV5-1
CDR3: CASSLTGSSYNSPLHF

V: TRBV12-3/TRBV12-4
CDR3: CASSLGTSGYEQYF

V: TRBV7-2
CDR3: CASSSYGRDQPQHF

V: TRBV20-1
CDR3: CSAATRQGGKNIQYF

V: TRBV12-3/TRBV12-4
CDR3: CASSLASGAADTEAFF

V: TRBV24-1
CDR3: CATSDSGYNEQFF

V: TRBV28
CDR3: CASSLGDALSAEQFF